This TCR beta chain was sequenced in a study of blood T cell repertoires in COVID-19. Study in general: COVID-19 samples, acute and convalescent, were from the United States, Italy and Spain.

Produced via immunoSEQ multiplex PCR; TCRdb's table is partial and in-frame only. The repertoire holds over 150,000 clones, with about 80% as singletons. The germline V and J ends were trimmed by 5 bases and 7 bases, with 9 bases remaining between them. The CDR3 runs to 13 residues. Germline values: CDR1 SGHNT, CDR2 YENEEA. The chain uses TRBV11-3 and TRBJ1-6, with D possibly TRBD1 on 5 matching bases. Sequenced input: peripheral blood. This sequence originates from a woman aged 60-75 years with COVID-19, enrolled during active disease. CDR3 in amino acids: CASSAAGNSPLHF. In DNA, the CDR3 is TGTGCCAGCAGCGCAGCAGGGAATTCACCCCTCCACTTT.